This T cell receptor beta chain was sequenced in a study of OX40 agonist ivuxolimab in advanced cancers. For the study at large: The patients' treatment was ivuxolimab, an agonistic anti-OX40 (CD134) antibody. Anti-PD-1, anti-PD-L1 or anti-CTLA-4 therapy given earlier was allowed, and approximately 40% had some.

Cycle 7 day 1, cycle 4 day 1, and baseline were the timepoints at which blood was sampled. Here immunoSEQ multiplex PCR was the method, and the copy in TCRdb shows in-frame clones only, minus some. The table shows just over 80,000 clones, with more than 70% occurring only once. Trimming shortened V by 0 bases and J by 5 bases, and 10 bases separated the two germline ends. Germline CDR1 reads SGHAT; CDR2 reads FQNNGV. The CDR3 contains 14 residues. Sequenced here: CD4+ or CD8+ T cells sorted from blood, sampled in a trial of the OX40 agonist ivuxolimab. The receptor comes from an adult with an advanced solid tumor such as melanoma, head and neck, liver or kidney cancer. The V call is TRBV11-2, the J call TRBJ1-1; no firm D call. The CDR3 nucleotides are TGTGCCAGCAGCTTAGATCGTTGGGCAACTGAAGCTTTCTTT. It is translated as CASSLDRWATEAFF.